This TCR beta chain was documented in a study of tumor-infiltrating lymphocytes in primary liver carcinoma. Study-wide background: Stage T1-T3 N0M0 tumors measured roughly 4.2 to 11 cm at most.

Both RNA and DNA were isolated together from approximately 22-30 mg of bulk tissue that had not been sorted. Making TCR beta cDNA involved around 520 ng total RNA and a constant-region primer. Slightly modified ARM-PCR served as the procedure for the TCR beta libraries. These libraries came from three rounds of nested multiplex PCR. TCRdb re-analysed the multiplex PCR reads in MiXCR, keeping a single row per CDR3 protein. The sample lists tens of thousands of distinct CDR3 sequences, roughly two thirds seen once, with roughly 40% in the top ten. As regards this clonotype: The junction does not match germline at one end; this may be a read error.

Sequencing was carried out using liver tumor tissue from sampling region 4. As to subset: tumor region T4, right-lateral pole. This TCR derives from a man aged 35 to 55 with primary liver carcinoma and hepatitis B virus infection.

The DNA of the CDR3 is TGTGCCAGCAGCTTCATACAGGAGGCCATACATAACGTGCAGCACTTC. Its protein product is CASSFIQEAIHNVQHF. J is TRBJ2-7 and V is TRBV11-2, with D perhaps TRBD1 or TRBD2 (5 bases each). This CDR3 spans 16 amino acids. Germline V gene data show CDR1 as SGHAT and CDR2 as FQNNGV.